Listed below are T cell receptor beta chains from one sample, sequenced in a study of CD8 T cells in ankylosing spondylitis. TCRdb recomputed calls from the 5' RACE reads with MiXCR, one row per CDR3 protein. The top ten clones hold roughly 15% of a sample with around 150,000 distinct CDR3 sequences, around 42% of them seen once. The sample consisted of synovial fluid, either unsorted or a sorted T cell fraction (not recorded which). These receptors all stem from a male donor with ankylosing spondylitis. Each CDR3 is given with its conserved first and last residue. D genes are given only for firm matches. The listing skips clone size in some rows; elsewhere it reads once, few, many or a size class.

V gene: TRBV15
J gene: TRBJ2-7
D gene: NA
clone size: NA
CDR3 DNA: TGTGCCACCAGCAGCTATCCCGGGACGGGCCTCTCCTACGAGCAGTACTTC
CDR3 protein: CATSSYPGTGLSYEQYF

V gene: TRBV28
J gene: TRBJ2-1
D gene: NA
clone size: NA
CDR3 DNA: TGTGCCAGCAGGGAATCTCCGGGACTCGACTACAATGAGCAGTTCTTC
CDR3 protein: CASRESPGLDYNEQFF

V gene: TRBV5-1
J gene: TRBJ2-1
D gene: NA
clone size: few
CDR3 DNA: TGCGCCAGCAGCTTGTGGGGCTGGGACCCTTACAATGAGCAGTTCTTC
CDR3 protein: CASSLWGWDPYNEQFF

V gene: TRBV7-9
J gene: TRBJ2-1
D gene: TRBD1
clone size: few
CDR3 DNA: TGTGCCAGCAGCGCGGACAGGAACAATGAGCAGTTCTTC
CDR3 protein: CASSADRNNEQFF

V gene: TRBV27
J gene: TRBJ2-1
D gene: TRBD2
clone size: NA
CDR3 DNA: TGTGCCAGCAGTCGTGGACTAGCGGGACATTCAGACAATGAGCAGTTCTTC
CDR3 protein: CASSRGLAGHSDNEQFF

V gene: TRBV4-2
J gene: TRBJ1-4
D gene: NA
clone size: NA
CDR3 DNA: TGTGCCAGCAGCCCTGGCAGGAAACCAACTAATGAAAAACTGTTTTTT
CDR3 protein: CASSPGRKPTNEKLFF

V gene: TRBV5-1
J gene: TRBJ1-1
D gene: NA
clone size: NA
CDR3 DNA: TGCGCCAGCAGCTTGGACTGGGGGAACACTGAAGCTTTCTTT
CDR3 protein: CASSLDWGNTEAFF

V gene: TRBV28
J gene: TRBJ2-7
D gene: NA
clone size: once
CDR3 DNA: TGTGCCAGCAGTTTATGGCGGGACTACGAGCAGTACTTC
CDR3 protein: CASSLWRDYEQYF

V gene: TRBV6-6
J gene: TRBJ1-5
D gene: NA
clone size: NA
CDR3 DNA: TGTGCCAGCAAGAGGACAGAAAATCAGCCCCAGCATTTT
CDR3 protein: CASKRTENQPQHF

V gene: TRBV20-1
J gene: TRBJ1-2
D gene: NA
clone size: NA
CDR3 DNA: TGCAGTGCTAGAGAACTAACAGGGCCAGGAGGCTACACCTTC
CDR3 protein: CSARELTGPGGYTF

V gene: TRBV4-1
J gene: TRBJ2-3
D gene: TRBD2
clone size: once
CDR3 DNA: TGCGCCAGCAGCCAAGATATTATCTGGTTCGGGGGGAGAGTGTGGTATTTT
CDR3 protein: CASSQDIIWFGGRVWYF

V gene: TRBV7-8
J gene: TRBJ2-7
D gene: NA
clone size: few
CDR3 DNA: TGTGCCAGCAGCTCGGTTTCGGCTTACGAGCAGTACTTC
CDR3 protein: CASSSVSAYEQYF

V gene: TRBV27
J gene: TRBJ1-5
D gene: TRBD1
clone size: NA
CDR3 DNA: TGTGCCAGCAGTTTAAGACAGGGGGGTCAGCCCCAGCATTTT
CDR3 protein: CASSLRQGGQPQHF

V gene: TRBV12-3/TRBV12-4
J gene: TRBJ2-1
D gene: NA
clone size: many
CDR3 DNA: TGTGCCAGCAGTTTAGGAGGCCCCCCCCAGTTCTTC
CDR3 protein: CASSLGGPPQFF

V gene: TRBV7-3
J gene: TRBJ2-6
D gene: NA
clone size: NA
CDR3 DNA: TGTGCCAGCAGCTTAATAGGGGGTTCTGGGGCCAACGTCCTGACTTTC
CDR3 protein: CASSLIGGSGANVLTF

V gene: TRBV4-3
J gene: TRBJ2-7
D gene: NA
clone size: few
CDR3 DNA: TGCGCCAGCAGCCAAGATCCGGACTGGGACGAGCAGTACTTC
CDR3 protein: CASSQDPDWDEQYF

V gene: TRBV2
J gene: TRBJ1-1
D gene: NA
clone size: NA
CDR3 DNA: TGTGCCAGCAGTGCTGTGGGGGGGATCGGCACTGAAGCTTTCTTT
CDR3 protein: CASSAVGGIGTEAFF

V gene: TRBV28
J gene: TRBJ1-1
D gene: NA
clone size: NA
CDR3 DNA: TGTGCCAGCAGTTTCTGGGGGCTGACGGGCACTGAAGCTTTCTTT
CDR3 protein: CASSFWGLTGTEAFF

V gene: TRBV3-1
J gene: TRBJ2-7
D gene: TRBD2
clone size: NA
CDR3 DNA: TGTGCCAGCAGCCACTTAGCGGGAGGAACCCTAAGCGAGCAGTACTTC
CDR3 protein: CASSHLAGGTLSEQYF

V gene: TRBV23-1
J gene: TRBJ2-1
D gene: TRBD2
clone size: few
CDR3 DNA: TGCGCCAGCAGTCTCGTCAACGCCGGGACTAGCGGGATGGATGAGCAGTTCTTC
CDR3 protein: CASSLVNAGTSGMDEQFF

V gene: TRBV6-5
J gene: TRBJ2-5
D gene: TRBD2
clone size: NA
CDR3 DNA: TGTGCCAGCAGTTACACAGGGACTAGCGGGGGGACAGAGACCCAGTACTTC
CDR3 protein: CASSYTGTSGGTETQYF

V gene: TRBV20-1
J gene: TRBJ1-4
D gene: NA
clone size: NA
CDR3 DNA: TGCAGTGCTAGAAAAGGGGGAAAACTGTTTTTT
CDR3 protein: CSARKGGKLFF

V gene: TRBV10-1
J gene: TRBJ2-2
D gene: NA
clone size: NA
CDR3 DNA: TGCGCCAGCAGGGTGATCCCGGGGAACACCGGGGAGCTGTTTTTT
CDR3 protein: CASRVIPGNTGELFF

V gene: TRBV12-5
J gene: TRBJ2-5
D gene: TRBD1
clone size: NA
CDR3 DNA: TGTGCTAGTGGTTCCCAGACAGGGCCCTACCAAGAGACCCAGTACTTC
CDR3 protein: CASGSQTGPYQETQYF

V gene: TRBV7-9
J gene: TRBJ2-2
D gene: NA
clone size: NA
CDR3 DNA: TGTGCCAGCAGCTTAAGATTGGAGGACGGCGGGGCCGGGGAGCTGTTTTTT
CDR3 protein: CASSLRLEDGGAGELFF

V gene: TRBV7-8
J gene: TRBJ2-6
D gene: NA
clone size: few
CDR3 DNA: TGTGCCAGCAGCTTAGCTAGCGGCACCAACGTCCTGACTTTC
CDR3 protein: CASSLASGTNVLTF

V gene: TRBV10-3
J gene: TRBJ2-7
D gene: TRBD1
clone size: few
CDR3 DNA: TGTGCCATCAGTGGCTCTCGGACAGGGGTCCGCGAGCAGTACTTC
CDR3 protein: CAISGSRTGVREQYF

V gene: TRBV14
J gene: TRBJ1-2
D gene: NA
clone size: NA
CDR3 DNA: TGTGCCAGCAGCCAAGGGATTTCCTATGGCTACACCTTC
CDR3 protein: CASSQGISYGYTF

V gene: TRBV5-1
J gene: TRBJ2-2
D gene: TRBD1
clone size: few
CDR3 DNA: TGCGCCAGCAGCTTGGCCCGACAGGGCACCGGGGAGCTGTTTTTT
CDR3 protein: CASSLARQGTGELFF

V gene: TRBV10-3
J gene: TRBJ1-1
D gene: NA
clone size: NA
CDR3 DNA: TGTGCCATCAGTGAGTCTTACAGCGCTGAAGCTTTCTTT
CDR3 protein: CAISESYSAEAFF

V gene: TRBV3-1
J gene: TRBJ2-3
D gene: NA
clone size: NA
CDR3 DNA: TGTGCCAGCAGCCAAGATCAGGAGGGTCCAGATACGCAGTATTTT
CDR3 protein: CASSQDQEGPDTQYF

V gene: TRBV7-2
J gene: TRBJ2-1
D gene: TRBD2
clone size: few
CDR3 DNA: TGTGCCAGCAGCTTCTCCCAGCGGGGGGGTTACAATGAGCAGTTCTTC
CDR3 protein: CASSFSQRGGYNEQFF

V gene: TRBV27
J gene: TRBJ2-1
D gene: TRBD2
clone size: NA
CDR3 DNA: TGTGCCAGCAGTTCCATAACTAGCGACCGCTCCTACAATGAGCAGTTCTTC
CDR3 protein: CASSSITSDRSYNEQFF

V gene: TRBV4-1
J gene: TRBJ2-7
D gene: NA
clone size: NA
CDR3 DNA: TGCGCCAGCAGCCAAGATCCGGGCTCTCCCTGGCACGAGCAGTACTTC
CDR3 protein: CASSQDPGSPWHEQYF

V gene: TRBV7-8
J gene: TRBJ1-4
D gene: NA
clone size: NA
CDR3 DNA: TGTGCCAGCAGCATCACGGGTGGGATGTTTGAAAAACTGTTTTTT
CDR3 protein: CASSITGGMFEKLFF

V gene: TRBV4-1
J gene: TRBJ2-7
D gene: NA
clone size: NA
CDR3 DNA: TGCGCCAGCAGCCAGGTGCGAAGGGGGATCTACGAGCAGTACTTC
CDR3 protein: CASSQVRRGIYEQYF

V gene: TRBV4-1
J gene: TRBJ1-4
D gene: TRBD1
clone size: few
CDR3 DNA: TGCGCCAGCAGCCAAGGGGGGGACAGGTTTAATGAAAAACTGTTTTTT
CDR3 protein: CASSQGGDRFNEKLFF

V gene: TRBV11-1
J gene: TRBJ2-3
D gene: TRBD2
clone size: NA
CDR3 DNA: TGTGCCAGCAGCTTATTTGGCGGGGGGAACACAGATACGCAGTATTTT
CDR3 protein: CASSLFGGGNTDTQYF

V gene: TRBV4-1
J gene: TRBJ2-7
D gene: TRBD2
clone size: NA
CDR3 DNA: TGCGCCAGCAGCCAAATGGGACTAGCGGGACTGCTTAGCGAGCAGTACTTC
CDR3 protein: CASSQMGLAGLLSEQYF

V gene: TRBV28
J gene: TRBJ1-2
D gene: NA
clone size: NA
CDR3 DNA: TGTGCCAGCAGTCCCAACCCCTATGGCTACACCTTC
CDR3 protein: CASSPNPYGYTF

V gene: TRBV2
J gene: TRBJ1-5
D gene: TRBD1
clone size: NA
CDR3 DNA: TGTGCCAGCAGCAATCTCAGGGGGCAGGGGCAGCCCCAGCATTTT
CDR3 protein: CASSNLRGQGQPQHF

V gene: TRBV7-8
J gene: TRBJ2-1
D gene: TRBD2
clone size: many
CDR3 DNA: TGTGCCAGCAGCTTACTGGGACTAGCGGGGGAGCAGTTCTTC
CDR3 protein: CASSLLGLAGEQFF

V gene: TRBV28
J gene: TRBJ2-7
D gene: NA
clone size: few
CDR3 DNA: TGTGCCAGCAGTTTTGACAGTTACTCCTACGAGCAGTACTTC
CDR3 protein: CASSFDSYSYEQYF

V gene: TRBV29-1
J gene: TRBJ2-5
D gene: TRBD1
clone size: few
CDR3 DNA: TGCAGCGCACCTCAGGGGGAAGAGACCCAGTACTTC
CDR3 protein: CSAPQGEETQYF

V gene: TRBV19
J gene: TRBJ1-1
D gene: NA
clone size: few
CDR3 DNA: TGTGCCAGTAGTACGCCCCTCCCCGGGTTTACTGAAGCTTTCTTT
CDR3 protein: CASSTPLPGFTEAFF

V gene: TRBV6-2/TRBV6-3
J gene: TRBJ2-5
D gene: NA
clone size: few
CDR3 DNA: TGTGCCAGCAGTCCGGTAGCGGTCCAAGAGACCCAGTACTTC
CDR3 protein: CASSPVAVQETQYF